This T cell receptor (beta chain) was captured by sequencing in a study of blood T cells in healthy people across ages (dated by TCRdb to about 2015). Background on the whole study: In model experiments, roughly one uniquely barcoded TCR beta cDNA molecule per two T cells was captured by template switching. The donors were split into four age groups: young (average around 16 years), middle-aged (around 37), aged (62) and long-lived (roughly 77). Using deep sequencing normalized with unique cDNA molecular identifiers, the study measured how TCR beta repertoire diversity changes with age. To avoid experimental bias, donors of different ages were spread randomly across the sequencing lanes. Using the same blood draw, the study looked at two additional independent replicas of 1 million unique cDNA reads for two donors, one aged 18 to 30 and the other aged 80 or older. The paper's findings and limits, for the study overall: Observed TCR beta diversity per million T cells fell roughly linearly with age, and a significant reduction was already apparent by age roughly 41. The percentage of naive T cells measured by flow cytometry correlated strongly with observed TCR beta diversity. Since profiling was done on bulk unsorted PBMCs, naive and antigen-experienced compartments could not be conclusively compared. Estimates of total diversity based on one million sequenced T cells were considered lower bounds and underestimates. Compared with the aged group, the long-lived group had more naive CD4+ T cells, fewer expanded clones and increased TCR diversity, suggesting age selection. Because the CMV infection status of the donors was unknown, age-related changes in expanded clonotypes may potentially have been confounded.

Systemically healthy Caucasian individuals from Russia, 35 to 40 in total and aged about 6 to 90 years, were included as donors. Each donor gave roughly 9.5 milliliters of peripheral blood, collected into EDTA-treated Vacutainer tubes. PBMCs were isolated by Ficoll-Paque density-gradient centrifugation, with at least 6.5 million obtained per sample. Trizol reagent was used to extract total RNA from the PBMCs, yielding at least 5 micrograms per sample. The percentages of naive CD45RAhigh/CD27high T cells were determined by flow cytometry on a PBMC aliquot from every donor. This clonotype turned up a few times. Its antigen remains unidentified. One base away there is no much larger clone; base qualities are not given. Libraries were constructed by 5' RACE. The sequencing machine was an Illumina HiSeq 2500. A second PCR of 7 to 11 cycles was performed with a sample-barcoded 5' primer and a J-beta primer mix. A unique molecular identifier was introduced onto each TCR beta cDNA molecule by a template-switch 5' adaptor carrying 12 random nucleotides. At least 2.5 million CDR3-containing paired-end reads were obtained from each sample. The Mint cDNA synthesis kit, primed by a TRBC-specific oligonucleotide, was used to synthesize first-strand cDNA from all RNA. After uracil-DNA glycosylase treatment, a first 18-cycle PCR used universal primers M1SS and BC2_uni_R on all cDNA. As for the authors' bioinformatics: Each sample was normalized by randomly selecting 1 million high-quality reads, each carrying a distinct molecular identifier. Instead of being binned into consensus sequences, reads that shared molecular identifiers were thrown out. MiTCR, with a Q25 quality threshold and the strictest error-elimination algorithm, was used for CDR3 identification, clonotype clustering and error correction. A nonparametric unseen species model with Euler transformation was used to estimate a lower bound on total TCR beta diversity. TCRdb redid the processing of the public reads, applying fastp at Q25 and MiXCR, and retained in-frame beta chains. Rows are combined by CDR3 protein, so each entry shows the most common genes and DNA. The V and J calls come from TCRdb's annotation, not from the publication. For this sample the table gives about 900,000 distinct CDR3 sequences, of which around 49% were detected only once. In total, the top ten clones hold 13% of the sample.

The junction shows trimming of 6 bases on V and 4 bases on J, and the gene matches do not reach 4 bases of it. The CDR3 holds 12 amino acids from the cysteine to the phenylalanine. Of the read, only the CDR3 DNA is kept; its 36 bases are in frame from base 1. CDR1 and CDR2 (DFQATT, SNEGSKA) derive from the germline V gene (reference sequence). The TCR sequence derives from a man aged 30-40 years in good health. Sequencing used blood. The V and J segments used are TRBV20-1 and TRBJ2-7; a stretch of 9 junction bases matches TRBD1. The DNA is TGCAGTGCCCCGGGACAGGGATACGAGCAGTACTTC. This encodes CSAPGQGYEQYF.